Only one count was recorded for the clone carrying this T cell receptor (beta chain). Its antigen is not known. Sequencing used immunoSEQ multiplex PCR; TCRdb keeps in-frame clones, though not all of them. The sample consists of 2 million to 2.5 million clones, approximately 94% of them appearing once. The naive CD8 subset, CD45RO-negative cells positively selected for CCR7, excluded terminally differentiated effector memory CD45RA+ cells. The data belong to a study of shared clonotypes between healthy human individuals. Findings of the study overall: Generation probability values for non-shared clonotypes were lower than those for clonotypes shared by all four donors.

The sequence came from a man between 18 and 29 years old in good health. Material for sequencing was naive CD8+ T cells sorted from blood.

CDR3 protein: CASSLDPGTNYGYTF. CDR3 bases: TGTGCCAGCAGCTTAGATCCGGGAACTAACTATGGCTACACCTTC. V is TRBV7-9 and J is TRBJ1-2; D remains ambiguous. The V end was cut by 1 base, the J end by 0 bases, with 9 bases between. This CDR3 contains 15 residues. CDR1 is SEHNR and CDR2 is FQNEAQ in the germline V gene (reference sequence). Full variable domain (rest looked up from reference TRBV7-9 and TRBJ1-2): DTGVSQNPRHKITKRGQNVTFRCDPISEHNRLYWYRQTLGQGPEFLTYFQNEAQLEKSRLLSDRFSAERPKGSFSTLEIQRTEQGDSAMYLCASSLDPGTNYGYTFGSGTRLTVV.